The 19 T cell receptor beta chains presented below share a single source sample, sequenced in a study of CD8+ T cells in alopecia areata. Reverse transcribed after extraction, RNA yielded cDNA as the sequencing template. Data came from immunoSEQ multiplex PCR; TCRdb stores just in-frame clones and leaves some out. This sample carries around 300,000 clones, none of them present only once. Markers including CD4, CD8alpha, NKG2D and NKG2ACE guided sorting of pooled cutaneous lymph node cells. The sequenced sample was CD4+ T cells sorted from a lymph node. Every receptor here comes from a C3H/HeJ mouse with alopecia areata. The strain's MHC: H2-k.

The sample holds a few counts of this clone. Gene names are the mouse ones. Sequencing ends 4 residues short of the CDR3 end; the germline J gene provides the rest. The chain recombines TRBV5 with TRBJ2-5; 7 bases agree with TRBD1. The V gene's germline CDR1 is LGHNA and CDR2 YNLKQL (reference sequence). This CDR3 spans 14 amino acids. The V gene end was trimmed by 2 bases and the J gene end by 3 bases; junction bases not matched to a gene: 2. This chain's CDR3 is CASSQTGQQDTQYF. The DNA read from the CDR3 is TGTGCCAGCAGCCAAACGGGACAGCAAGAC.

This clone has at least ten counts. The gene names here belong to mouse. The CDR3 end falls 4 residues outside the read, so it is completed with the germline J gene. The genes are TRBV17 and TRBJ2-5; 8 positions agree with TRBD1. The length of the CDR3 is 13 residues. CDR1 is MNHDT, CDR2 YYDKIL, per germline. The chain's CDR3 is CASSEQGEDTQYF. The part of the CDR3 DNA that was read is TGTGCTAGCAGTGAACAGGGGGAAGAC.

This clone has a handful of counts. A much larger clone lies a single base off, so this may be a read error. The gene names given are mouse names. The CDR3 goes on 4 residues after the read ends, and that part is filled in from the germline J gene. Other DNA sequences in the sample encode the same CDR3. V and J are TRBV4 and TRBJ2-2; no reliable D call. Germline V gene sequence: CDR1 LGHDT, CDR2 YNNKQL (reference sequence). V was cut by 7 bases and J by 1 base, with 4 bases left in between. CDR3 length equals 12 residues. CDR3 DNA (partial): TGTGCCAGCACCAAAAACACCGGG. As protein: CASTKNTG. The entire CDR3 reads CASTKNTGQLYF. Variable domain in full (rest from reference TRBV4 and TRBJ2-2): ETAVFQTPNYHVTQVGNEVSFNCKQTLGHDTMYWYKQDSKKLLKIMFSYNNKQLIVNETVPRRFSPQSSDKAHLNLRIKSVEPEDSAVYLCASTKNTGQLYFGEGSKLTVL.

This clone has more than one count but fewer than ten. Any gene name here is a mouse gene name. Incomplete CDR3 DNA: TGTGCCAGTACTGGGGACTAT. Protein product: CASTGDY. In full, the CDR3 is CASTGDYEQYF. The rearrangement joins TRBV19 to TRBJ2-7; TRBD2 agrees at 7 bases. The observed sequence ends 4 residues before the CDR3 terminus, with the missing tail filled in from the germline J gene. Looked up from germline, CDR1 is FNHDT and CDR2 is SITEND (reference sequence). Unmatched junction bases numbered 2, after V lost 8 bases and J lost 3 bases. This CDR3 comprises 11 residues.

As for this clone: Mouse names are used for the genes. The observed sequence ends 4 residues before the CDR3 terminus, with the missing tail filled in from the germline J gene. The chain joins TRBV17 to TRBJ1-1; D perhaps matches TRBD1 (5 bases). The CDR3 sequence is 15 residues long. Trimming took 0 bases from V and 0 from J, leaving 8 bases between them. Germline V CDR1 and CDR2: MNHDT, YYDKIL. CDR3 region: CASSRDIQANTEVFF. CDR3 bases read: TGTGCTAGCAGTAGAGATATACAGGCAAACACA.

For this clone: Gene names denote mouse genes. With the read ending 4 residues before the CDR3 end, the germline J gene is used to fill in that end. The rearrangement joins TRBV31 to TRBJ2-2; 8 bases line up with TRBD2. In germline, CDR1 is GKSSPN, CDR2 SITVG. Trimming at V came to 2 bases and at J to 4 bases, leaving 9 bases not matched to a gene. The CDR3 is made up of 16 amino acids. The part of the CDR3 DNA that was read is TGTGCCTGGAGTAGCGGGGGGGCGCGAGGCACCGGG. Translated: CAWSSGGARGTG. The full CDR3 sequence reads CAWSSGGARGTGQLYF.

This clone showed up just a few times. Gene names refer to mouse genes. Sequencing ends 4 residues short of the CDR3 end; the germline J gene provides the rest. The chain couples TRBV13-3 to TRBJ2-2, with D possibly TRBD1 on 5 matching bases. From germline, CDR1 is NNHDY and CDR2 SYVADS. CDR3 size: 13 residues. V lost 2 bases and J lost 4, with 6 bases in between. Partial CDR3 DNA: TGTGCCAGCAGTGAAGGGGTCACCGGG. As protein: CASSEGVTG. The whole CDR3 region reads CASSEGVTGQLYF. Filled out from reference TRBV13-3 and TRBJ2-2, the complete variable domain reads EAAVTQSPRSKVAVTGGKVTLSCHQTNNHDYMYWYRQDTGHGLRLIHYSYVADSTEKGDIPDGYKASRPSQENFSLILELASLSQTAVYFCASSEGVTGQLYFGEGSKLTVL.

This clone appeared a few times. Genes and germline are mouse. Sequencing ends 4 residues short of the CDR3 end; the germline J gene provides the rest. This chain links TRBV19 with TRBJ1-1, with D tentatively TRBD1 (5 bases). Germline CDR1 is FNHDT and CDR2 is SITEND (reference sequence). V gave up 0 bases and J gave up 0 bases, with 9 bases separating them. CDR3 length: 15 amino acids. The CDR3 bases that were read are TGTGCCAGCAGTATAGAACAGGTTGCAAACACA. It yields the protein CASSIEQVANT. The entire CDR3 protein is CASSIEQVANTEVFF.

This clone was recorded a few times. The listed genes are named as in mouse. The CDR3 goes on 4 residues after the read ends, and that part is filled in from the germline J gene. The chain employs TRBV12-1 and TRBJ2-1; 7 nucleotides agree with TRBD2. The V segment lost 4 bases and the J segment 1 base; nucleotides outside the gene matches: 15. Looked up from germline, CDR1 is SGHSN and CDR2 is HYEKVE. The CDR3 has 18 amino acids. CDR3: CASSYSPRPGGNYAEQFF. The covered CDR3 bases are TGTGCCAGCTCGTATTCCCCCCGGCCTGGGGGAAACTATGCT. Drawing the rest from reference TRBV12-1 and TRBJ2-1, the complete variable domain is DSGVVQSPRHIIKEKGGRSVLTCIPISGHSNVVWYQQTLGKELKFLIQHYEKVERDKGFLPSRFSVQQFDDYHSEMNMSALELEDSAMYFCASSYSPRPGGNYAEQFFGPGTRLTVL.

Regarding this clone: Gene names denote mouse genes. The DNA ends 4 residues before the CDR3 does, and the rest of the CDR3 is filled in from the germline J gene. Other DNA sequences of this sample code for an identical CDR3. The gene calls are TRBV13-2 and TRBJ2-4; no clear D. Germline V gene data show CDR1 as NNHNN and CDR2 as SYGAGS (reference sequence). There are 12 residues in the CDR3. The CDR3 DNA, read in part, is TGTGCCAGCGGTGGACAAAAAAAC. It encodes CASGGQKN. The entire CDR3 protein reads CASGGQKNTLYF.

Concerning this clone itself: Each gene name is a mouse one. The read stops 4 residues short of the end of the CDR3; the missing end is completed from the germline J gene. The J gene is TRBJ2-2, the V gene TRBV19; TRBD1 aligns across 7 bases. This CDR3 is 16 amino acids long. CDR1 is FNHDT, CDR2 SITEND, per germline (reference sequence). The trim removed 1 base at V and 1 base at J, leaving 4 bases unmatched. The CDR3 DNA, read in part, is TGTGCCAGCAGTATACCCCGGGACAGAAACACCGGG. Amino acid sequence: CASSIPRDRNTG. The complete CDR3 protein is CASSIPRDRNTGQLYF. Filled out from reference TRBV19 and TRBJ2-2, the complete variable domain reads GGIITQTPKFLIGQEGQKLTLKCQQNFNHDTMYWYRQDSGKGLRLIYYSITENDLQKGDLSEGYDASREKKSSFSLTVTSAQKNEMAVFLCASSIPRDRNTGQLYFGEGSKLTVL.

In regard to this clone: Mouse gene names apply. The observed sequence ends 4 residues before the CDR3 terminus, with the missing tail filled in from the germline J gene. J is TRBJ2-2 and V is TRBV13-3, with D possibly matching TRBD1 (6 bases). Germline V lookup: CDR1 NNHDY, CDR2 SYVADS. Trimming took 2 bases from V and 5 from J, leaving 16 bases between them. The CDR3 covers 16 residues. CDR3 sequence reads: CASSETRGSGTGQLYF. Incomplete CDR3 DNA: TGTGCCAGCAGTGAGACGAGGGGGAGTGGGACCGGG.

With respect to this clone: Mouse gene names apply. The CDR3 end is not reached by the read, which stops 4 residues before it; the germline J gene fills it in. The chain is built from TRBV5 and TRBJ2-7, with D perhaps matching TRBD1 (6 bases). This CDR3 is built from 14 residues. Germline lookup yields CDR1 LGHNA and CDR2 YNLKQL (reference sequence). The covered CDR3 bases are TGTGCCAGCAGCCCCCCGGGACATCCTTAT. It specifies CASSPPGHPY. The CDR3 reads in full as CASSPPGHPYEQYF.

The sample holds a few counts of this clone. Genes here carry mouse names. The read comes to an end 3 residues before the CDR3 does, leaving the germline J gene to fill in the end. Distinct nucleotide sequences in the sample also encode this CDR3. V gene TRBV13-1 combines with J gene TRBJ1-6; TRBD1 is a possible D gene (5 bases). TRBJ1-6 is known as an ORF, though its function is uncertain. Looked up from germline, CDR1 is NSHNY and CDR2 is SYGAGN. Trimming took 2 bases from V and 0 from J, leaving 6 bases between them. This CDR3 contains 15 residues. The CDR3 protein is CASSEGGSYNSPLYF. The sequenced CDR3 bases are TGTGCCAGCAGTGAGGGGGGTTCCTATAATTCGCCC.

This clone was detected a few times. Gene and germline names: mouse. The same CDR3 also results from other DNA sequences found in this sample. Here the CDR3 reads CASSVGNSDYTF. Partial CDR3 DNA: TGTGCCAGCAGTGTGGGAAACTCC. The V call is TRBV13-3, the J call TRBJ1-2; D remains unclear. The read halts 4 residues ahead of the CDR3 end, with the missing end drawn from the germline J gene. The germline V gene has CDR1 NNHDY and CDR2 SYVADS. The CDR3 sequence is 12 residues long. The V gene lost 3 bases and the J gene lost 1 base, with 4 bases spanning the gap.

A remark on this clone: Genes here carry mouse names. Coverage ceases 4 residues before the CDR3 finishes, and the germline J gene fills in the end. This chain connects TRBV1 to TRBJ2-7; 7 positions agree with TRBD1. This CDR3 has 15 amino acids. Germline values: CDR1 NSQYPW, CDR2 LRSPGD (reference sequence). The V gene end was trimmed by 1 base and the J gene end by 0 bases; junction bases not matched to a gene: 3. The CDR3 bases that were read are TGCACCTGCAGTGCAGCCGACAGGGTCTCCTAT. Translation gives CTCSAADRVSY. The entire CDR3 is CTCSAADRVSYEQYF.

Worth noting for this clone: The genes and germline here are from mouse. The sequence runs out 4 residues before the end of the CDR3; the remainder is reconstructed from the germline J gene. The sample carries other DNA sequences with the same CDR3. The rearrangement links TRBV13-1 to TRBJ2-5; tentatively, D is TRBD2 (6 bases). The CDR3 runs to 13 residues. Germline assignment: CDR1 NSHNY and CDR2 SYGAGN. Deletions cut 5 bases from V and 0 bases from J, with 7 bases between. This CDR3 is CASRLGNQDTQYF. CDR3 DNA (partial): TGTGCCAGCAGACTGGGAAACCAAGAC.

Points on this clone: Germline and genes: mouse. The read is 4 residues too short to cover the CDR3 end, so that end is filled in from the germline J gene. This sample also contains other DNA sequences that code for the same CDR3. The chain employs TRBV13-2 and TRBJ2-2; D possibly corresponds to TRBD1 (6 bases). The CDR3 runs 13 residues. Germline CDR1 NNHNN, CDR2 SYGAGS (reference sequence). The V end was cut by 5 bases, the J end by 1 base, with 6 bases between. The CDR3 region is CASGGQNTGQLYF. The sequenced part of the CDR3 DNA is TGTGCCAGCGGGGGACAAAACACCGGG.

This clone was detected only a few times. Germline and genes: mouse. The read finishes 4 residues shy of the CDR3 end, and the germline J gene is used to complete it. This CDR3 is also generated by other DNA sequences in the sample. The chain uses TRBV1 and TRBJ2-3, with D perhaps TRBD1 (5 bases). The length of the CDR3 is 15 residues. Trimming removed 0 bases at V and 1 base at J, with 8 bases between. Germline values: CDR1 NSQYPW, CDR2 LRSPGD (reference sequence). CDR3 DNA, as far as it was read: TGCACCTGCAGTGCAGAGGGAGGGGGTGCAGAA. Residues: CTCSAEGGGAE. The CDR3 as a whole reads CTCSAEGGGAETLYF.